The rows below give T cell receptor beta chains drawn from one sample of a study of identifying expanded T cells in peripheral blood. TCRdb's table, derived via immunoSEQ multiplex PCR, lists solely in-frame clones and lacks some. The table shows roughly 63,000 clones, with approximately 80% occurring only once. Sequencing was carried out using blood. The source is a person aged 18-69 years in good health. CDR3s include the opening cysteine and the closing phenylalanine or tryptophan. The D gene is left open where the match is weak. For some rows the clone size is stated as once, few or many, or as a class when expanded; others skip it.

once	TRBV18	TRBD2	TRBJ2-1	CASSPPPGTSGRRENEQFF	TGTGCCAGCTCACCACCCCCAGGGACTAGCGGGAGGCGTGAAAATGAGCAGTTCTTC
NA	TRBV20-1	NA	TRBJ2-1	CSAGYGEQFF	TGCAGTGCCGGGTACGGTGAGCAGTTCTTC
NA	TRBV29-1	TRBD1	TRBJ2-7	CSVGQGRYGEQYF	TGCAGCGTTGGACAGGGGCGGTACGGCGAGCAGTACTTC
NA	TRBV11-2	TRBD2	TRBJ2-1	CASSSLAGGPNEQFF	TGTGCCAGCAGCTCCTTAGCGGGGGGGCCCAATGAGCAGTTCTTC
NA	TRBV6-6	TRBD2	TRBJ2-1	CASRLGGISYNEQFF	TGTGCCAGCAGGCTCGGGGGGATTTCCTACAATGAGCAGTTCTTC
NA	TRBV7-3	NA	TRBJ2-3	CASSLMGDTQYF	TGTGCCAGCAGCTTAATGGGCGATACGCAGTATTTT
few	TRBV7-3	NA	TRBJ2-3	CASSFGGKDTQYF	TGTGCCAGCAGCTTTGGGGGGAAAGATACGCAGTATTTT
NA	TRBV7-8	TRBD1	TRBJ1-2	CASSLDRGESGYTF	TGTGCCAGCAGCTTAGACAGGGGAGAGAGTGGCTACACCTTC
NA	TRBV7-9	NA	TRBJ2-2	CASSFGTDTGELFF	TGTGCCAGCAGCTTCGGGACCGACACCGGGGAGCTGTTTTTT
few	TRBV10-2	TRBD1	TRBJ1-6	CASSPRQGRAPLHF	TGCGCCAGCAGCCCTAGACAGGGTAGGGCACCCCTCCACTTT
NA	TRBV11-2	TRBD2	TRBJ2-3	CASKLAGGRDTQYF	TGTGCCAGCAAACTAGCGGGGGGGCGAGATACGCAGTATTTT
NA	TRBV5-1	NA	TRBJ2-5	CASSLGSSWETQYF	TGCGCCAGCAGCTTGGGGTCTTCTTGGGAGACCCAGTACTTC
NA	TRBV7-7	NA	TRBJ2-1	CASSLAGGEQFF	TGTGCCAGCAGCTTAGCGGGAGGTGAGCAGTTCTTC
NA	TRBV7-2	NA	TRBJ1-4	CASSLSGEKLFF	TGTGCCAGCAGCTTAAGTGGAGAAAAACTGTTTTTT
NA	TRBV6-1	NA	TRBJ1-1	CASSESNREAFF	TGTGCCAGCAGTGAATCCAACAGAGAAGCTTTCTTT
NA	TRBV18	NA	TRBJ2-1	CASSLPGGSYNEQFF	TGTGCCAGCTCACTCCCAGGGGGGTCCTACAATGAGCAGTTCTTC
NA	TRBV5-4	NA	TRBJ2-1	CASSWIGRADNEQFF	TGTGCCAGCAGCTGGATCGGGAGAGCGGACAATGAGCAGTTCTTC
NA	TRBV6-4	TRBD1	TRBJ1-6	CASSEGQGVSPLHF	TGTGCCAGCAGTGAAGGGCAGGGGGTTTCACCCCTCCACTTT
NA	TRBV10-3	NA	TRBJ2-3	CAISRGGPTDTQYF	TGTGCCATCTCCAGGGGAGGCCCCACAGATACGCAGTATTTT
NA	TRBV7-2	NA	TRBJ1-3	CASSLTGTDSSGNTIYF	TGTGCCAGCAGCCTAACCGGGACGGATAGCTCTGGAAACACCATATATTTT
NA	TRBV18	NA	TRBJ2-5	CASSIASSQETQYF	TGTGCCAGCTCCATAGCTAGTTCCCAAGAGACCCAGTACTTC
NA	TRBV7-8	NA	TRBJ2-3	CASSLGASTDTQYF	TGTGCCAGCAGCTTAGGGGCAAGCACAGATACGCAGTATTTT
NA	TRBV9	TRBD1	TRBJ1-1	CASSVGSGGGGAFF	TGTGCCAGCAGCGTAGGATCAGGGGGCGGTGGGGCTTTCTTT
NA	TRBV18	NA	TRBJ2-1	CASSPQQGLQFF	TGTGCCAGCTCACCTCAGCAGGGGCTCCAATTCTTC
NA	TRBV10-1	NA	TRBJ2-7	CASSESGAGFGPIAGEQYF	TGCGCCAGCAGTGAGTCGGGGGCGGGTTTCGGTCCGATCGCCGGGGAGCAGTACTTC
once	TRBV7-6	TRBD2	TRBJ2-1	CASSPRGLAGGNEQFF	TGTGCCAGCAGCCCACGAGGACTAGCGGGGGGGAATGAGCAGTTCTTC
few	TRBV2	NA	TRBJ1-5	CASSESGHQPQHF	TGTGCCAGCAGTGAGTCAGGGCATCAGCCCCAGCATTTT
NA	TRBV4-1	TRBD1	TRBJ2-3	CASSQDTGAQPDTQYF	TGCGCCAGCAGCCAAGATACAGGGGCCCAGCCGGATACGCAGTATTTT
NA	TRBV7-6	TRBD2	TRBJ2-1	CASSSTGTSVYNEQFF	TGTGCCAGCAGCAGCACCGGGACTAGCGTCTACAATGAGCAGTTCTTC
NA	TRBV11-2	NA	TRBJ2-2	CASSLGRGSHTGELFF	TGTGCCAGCAGCTTAGGAAGAGGGAGTCACACCGGGGAGCTGTTTTTT
NA	TRBV11-2	NA	TRBJ2-3	CASSQRGGITDTQYF	TGTGCCAGCAGCCAGAGGGGGGGCATAACAGATACGCAGTATTTT
NA	TRBV5-6	NA	TRBJ1-5	CASSFYRDQRQPQHF	TGTGCCAGCAGCTTTTACCGGGACCAGAGGCAGCCCCAGCATTTT
NA	TRBV4-2	NA	TRBJ1-2	CASSQVRGGAIGYTF	TGTGCCAGCAGCCAAGTCCGGGGGGGGGCGATTGGCTACACCTTC
NA	TRBV27	TRBD2	TRBJ2-7	CASSPTGTSVSYEQYF	TGTGCCAGCAGCCCCACCGGGACTAGCGTATCCTACGAGCAGTACTTC
NA	TRBV9	NA	TRBJ2-5	CASSVATGRETQYF	TGTGCCAGCAGCGTAGCTACGGGGAGAGAGACCCAGTACTTC
NA	TRBV5-4	TRBD1	TRBJ1-1	CASRAGQVEAFF	TGTGCCAGCAGAGCCGGACAGGTTGAAGCTTTCTTT
NA	TRBV5-4	NA	TRBJ2-3	CASSRRGRDSGTDTQYF	TGTGCCAGCAGCCGCCGTGGTCGGGACTCTGGCACAGATACGCAGTATTTT
NA	TRBV18	NA	TRBJ2-1	CASSPPQGNEQFF	TGTGCCAGCTCACCGCCCCAGGGCAATGAGCAGTTCTTC
NA	TRBV19	TRBD2	TRBJ2-3	CASKVSGRDTDTQYF	TGTGCCAGTAAAGTTAGCGGGAGGGACACAGATACGCAGTATTTT
NA	TRBV5-4	NA	TRBJ2-7	CASSLVLTPYEQYF	TGTGCCAGCAGCTTGGTCCTAACCCCCTACGAGCAGTACTTC
few	TRBV2	NA	TRBJ1-5	CASSEDLKQPQHF	TGTGCCAGCAGTGAAGACTTGAAACAGCCCCAGCATTTT
NA	TRBV19	NA	TRBJ2-1	CASRNYNEQFF	TGTGCCAGCCGGAACTACAATGAGCAGTTCTTC
few	TRBV7-2	NA	TRBJ2-1	CASSARTKYNEQFF	TGTGCCAGCAGCGCCCGGACAAAATACAATGAGCAGTTCTTC
NA	TRBV7-3	NA	TRBJ2-1	CASSPMGGAGNEQFF	TGTGCCAGCAGCCCCATGGGGGGGGCCGGGAATGAGCAGTTCTTC
NA	TRBV5-1	TRBD2	TRBJ2-2	CASSILAGRNTGELFF	TGCGCCAGCAGTATTCTAGCGGGAAGAAACACCGGGGAGCTGTTTTTT